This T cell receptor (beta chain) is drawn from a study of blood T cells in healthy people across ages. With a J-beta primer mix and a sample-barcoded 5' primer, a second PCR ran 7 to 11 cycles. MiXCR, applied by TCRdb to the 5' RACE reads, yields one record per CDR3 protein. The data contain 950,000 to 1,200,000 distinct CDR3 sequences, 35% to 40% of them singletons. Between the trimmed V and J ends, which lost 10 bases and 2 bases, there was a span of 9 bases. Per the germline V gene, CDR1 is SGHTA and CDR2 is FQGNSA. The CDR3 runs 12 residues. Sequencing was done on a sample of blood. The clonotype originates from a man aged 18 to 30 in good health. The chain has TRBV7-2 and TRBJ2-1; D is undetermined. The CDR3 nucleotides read TGTGCCACAAGACTTGCCTACAATGAGCAGTTCTTC. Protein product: CATRLAYNEQFF.